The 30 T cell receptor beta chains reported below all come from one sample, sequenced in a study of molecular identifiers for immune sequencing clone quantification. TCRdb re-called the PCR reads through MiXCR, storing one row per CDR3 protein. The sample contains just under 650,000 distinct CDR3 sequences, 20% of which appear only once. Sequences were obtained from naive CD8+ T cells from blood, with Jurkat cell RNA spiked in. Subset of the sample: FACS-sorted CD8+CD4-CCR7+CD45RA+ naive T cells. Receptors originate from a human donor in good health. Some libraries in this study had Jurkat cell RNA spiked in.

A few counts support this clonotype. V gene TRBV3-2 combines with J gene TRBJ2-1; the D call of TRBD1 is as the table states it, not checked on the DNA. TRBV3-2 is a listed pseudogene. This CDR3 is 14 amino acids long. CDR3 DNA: TGTGCCAGCAGTCACGTCCCAGGGAGTTGTGAGCAGTTCTTC. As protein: CASSHVPGSCEQFF.

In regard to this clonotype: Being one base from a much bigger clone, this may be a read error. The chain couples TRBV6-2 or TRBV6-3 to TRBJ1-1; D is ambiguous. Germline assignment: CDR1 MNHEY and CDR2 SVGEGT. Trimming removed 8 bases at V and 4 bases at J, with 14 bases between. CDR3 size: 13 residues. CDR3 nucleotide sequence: TGTGCCAGCGCCGACCGGAGGATCACTGAAGCTTTCTTT. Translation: CASADRRITEAFF.

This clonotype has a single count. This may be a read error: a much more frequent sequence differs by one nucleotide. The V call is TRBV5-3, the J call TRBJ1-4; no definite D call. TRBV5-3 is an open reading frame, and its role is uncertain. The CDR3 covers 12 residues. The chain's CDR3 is CASSFNCEKLFF. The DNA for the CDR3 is TGTGCCAGCAGCTTTAATTGTGAAAAACTGTTTTTT.

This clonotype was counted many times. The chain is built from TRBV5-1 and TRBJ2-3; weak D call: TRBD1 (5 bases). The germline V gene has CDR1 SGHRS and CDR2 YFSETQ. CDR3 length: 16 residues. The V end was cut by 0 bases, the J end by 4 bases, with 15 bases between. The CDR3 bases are TGCGCCAGCAGCTTGGGCTGGCAGGGCTTCGCAGATACGCAGTATTTT. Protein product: CASSLGWQGFADTQYF.

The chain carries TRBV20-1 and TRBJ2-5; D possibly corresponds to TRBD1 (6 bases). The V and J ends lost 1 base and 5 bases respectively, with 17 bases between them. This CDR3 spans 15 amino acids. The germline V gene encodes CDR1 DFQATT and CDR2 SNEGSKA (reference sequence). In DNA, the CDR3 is TGCAGTGCTAGAGGGGCAGGGGAAAGGGTGGAGACCCAGTACTTC. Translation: CSARGAGERVETQYF.

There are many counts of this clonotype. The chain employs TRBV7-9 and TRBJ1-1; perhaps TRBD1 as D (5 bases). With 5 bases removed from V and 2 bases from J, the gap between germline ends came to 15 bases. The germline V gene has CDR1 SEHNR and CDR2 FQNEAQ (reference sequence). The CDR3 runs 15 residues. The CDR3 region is CASSQGWWENTEAFF. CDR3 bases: TGTGCCAGCAGCCAGGGATGGTGGGAAAACACTGAAGCTTTCTTT.

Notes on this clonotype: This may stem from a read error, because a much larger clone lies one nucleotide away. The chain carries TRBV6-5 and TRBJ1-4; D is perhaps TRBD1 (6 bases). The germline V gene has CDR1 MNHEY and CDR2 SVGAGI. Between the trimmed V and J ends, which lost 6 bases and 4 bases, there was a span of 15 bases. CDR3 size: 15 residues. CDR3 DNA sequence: TGTGCCAGCAGCCAGTACAGGGCCGGTAATGAAAAACTGTTTTTT. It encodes CASSQYRAGNEKLFF.

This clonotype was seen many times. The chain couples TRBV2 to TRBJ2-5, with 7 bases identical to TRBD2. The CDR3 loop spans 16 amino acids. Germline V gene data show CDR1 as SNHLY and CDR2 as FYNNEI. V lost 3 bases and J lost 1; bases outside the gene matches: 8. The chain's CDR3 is CASSELSSGPQETQYF. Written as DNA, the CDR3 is TGTGCCAGCAGTGAGTTGTCTAGCGGCCCCCAAGAGACCCAGTACTTC.

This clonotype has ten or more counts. The CDR3 region is CSASPRGAYQSSYEQYF. The CDR3 DNA sequence: TGCAGTGCTAGTCCGCGGGGGGCTTATCAAAGCTCCTACGAGCAGTACTTC. The V call is TRBV20-1, the J call TRBJ2-7, with 8 nucleotides matching TRBD2. Germline V lookup: CDR1 DFQATT, CDR2 SNEGSKA (reference sequence). With V trimmed by 3 bases and J by 0 bases, 13 bases remained unmatched. The CDR3 spans 17 residues.

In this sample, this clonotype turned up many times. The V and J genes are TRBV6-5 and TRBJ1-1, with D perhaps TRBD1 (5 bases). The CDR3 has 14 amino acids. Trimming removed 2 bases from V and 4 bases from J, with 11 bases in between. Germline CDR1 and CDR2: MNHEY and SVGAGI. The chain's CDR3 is CASSYGSGGTEAFF. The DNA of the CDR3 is TGTGCCAGCAGTTACGGCTCTGGGGGCACTGAAGCTTTCTTT.

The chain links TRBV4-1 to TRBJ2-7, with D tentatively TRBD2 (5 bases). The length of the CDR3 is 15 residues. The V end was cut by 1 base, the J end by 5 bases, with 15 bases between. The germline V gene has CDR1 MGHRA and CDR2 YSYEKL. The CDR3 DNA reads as TGCGCCAGCAGCCAAGCCGGGAACTCAGCCGACGAGCAGTACTTC. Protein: CASSQAGNSADEQYF.

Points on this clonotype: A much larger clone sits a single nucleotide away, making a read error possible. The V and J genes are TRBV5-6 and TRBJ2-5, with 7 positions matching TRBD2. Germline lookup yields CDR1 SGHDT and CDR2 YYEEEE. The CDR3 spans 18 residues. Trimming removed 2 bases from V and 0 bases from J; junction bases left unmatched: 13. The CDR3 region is CASSLLTSENLHQETQYF. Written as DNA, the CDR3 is TGTGCCAGCAGCTTACTTACTAGCGAGAACTTGCACCAAGAGACCCAGTACTTC.

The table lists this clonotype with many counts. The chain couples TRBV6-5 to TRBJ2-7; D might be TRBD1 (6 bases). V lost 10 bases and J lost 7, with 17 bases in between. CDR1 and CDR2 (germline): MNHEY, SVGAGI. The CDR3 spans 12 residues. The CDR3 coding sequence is TGTGCCACTCGGGACAACCGGGGTGAGCAGTACTTC. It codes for CATRDNRGEQYF.

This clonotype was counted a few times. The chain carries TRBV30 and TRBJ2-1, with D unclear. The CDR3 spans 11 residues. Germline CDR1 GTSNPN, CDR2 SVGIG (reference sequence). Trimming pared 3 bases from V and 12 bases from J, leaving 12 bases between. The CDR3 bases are TGTGCCTGGAGCCAAGGAATGGGGCAGTTCTTC. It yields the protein CAWSQGMGQFF.

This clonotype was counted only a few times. This CDR3 reads CATGTSGNRQFF. The CDR3 DNA sequence: TGTGCCACCGGGACTAGCGGGAATCGGCAGTTCTTC. The V gene is TRBV11-2, the J gene TRBJ2-1; 13 bases map to TRBD2. V shed 10 bases and J 12 bases; nucleotides not matched to a gene: 6. The CDR3 runs to 12 residues. The germline gives CDR1 SGHAT, CDR2 FQNNGV.

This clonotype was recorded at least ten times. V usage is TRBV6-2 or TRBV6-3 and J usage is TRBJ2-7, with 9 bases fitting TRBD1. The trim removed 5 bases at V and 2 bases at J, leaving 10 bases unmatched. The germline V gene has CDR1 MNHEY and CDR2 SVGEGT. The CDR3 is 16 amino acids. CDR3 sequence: CASSRDRDRDPYEQYF. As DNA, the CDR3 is TGTGCCAGCAGTAGAGACCGGGACAGGGACCCCTACGAGCAGTACTTC.

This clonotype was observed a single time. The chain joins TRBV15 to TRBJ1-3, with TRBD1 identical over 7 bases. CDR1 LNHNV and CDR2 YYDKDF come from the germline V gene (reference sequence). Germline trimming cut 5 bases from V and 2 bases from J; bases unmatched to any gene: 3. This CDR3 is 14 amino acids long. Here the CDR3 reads CATSWDSTGNTIYF. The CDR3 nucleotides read TGTGCCACCAGCTGGGACAGCACTGGAAACACCATATATTTT.

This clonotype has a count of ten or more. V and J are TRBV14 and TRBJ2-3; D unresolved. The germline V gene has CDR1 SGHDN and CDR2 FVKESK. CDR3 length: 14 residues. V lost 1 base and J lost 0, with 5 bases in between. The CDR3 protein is CASSQVTSTDTQYF. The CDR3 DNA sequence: TGTGCCAGCAGCCAAGTGACTAGCACAGATACGCAGTATTTT.

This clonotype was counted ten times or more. The CDR3 DNA reads as TGCAGCGTTGAATTTCGGACAGGGGTATCCACAGATACGCAGTATTTT. Translated, it gives CSVEFRTGVSTDTQYF. The chain recombines TRBV29-1 with TRBJ2-3; 9 nucleotides agree with TRBD1. Germline assignment: CDR1 SQVTM and CDR2 ANQGSEA. Germline trimming cut 2 bases from V and 2 bases from J; bases unmatched to any gene: 8. This CDR3 region has 16 residues.

The CDR3 coding sequence is TGTGCCAGCAGTGAATACTGGACAGGGGGGAACACTGAAGCTTTCTTT. It specifies CASSEYWTGGNTEAFF. The rearrangement links TRBV2 to TRBJ1-1; 10 bases agree with TRBD1. There are 16 residues in the CDR3. Germline loops: CDR1 SNHLY, CDR2 FYNNEI. V lost 2 bases and J lost 1; bases outside the gene matches: 4. Supplemented by reference TRBV2 and TRBJ1-1, the full variable domain reads EPEVTQTPSHQVTQMGQEVILRCVPISNHLYFYWYRQILGQKVEFLVSFYNNEISEKSEIFDDQFSVERPDGSNFTLKIRSTKLEDSAMYFCASSEYWTGGNTEAFFGQGTRLTVV.

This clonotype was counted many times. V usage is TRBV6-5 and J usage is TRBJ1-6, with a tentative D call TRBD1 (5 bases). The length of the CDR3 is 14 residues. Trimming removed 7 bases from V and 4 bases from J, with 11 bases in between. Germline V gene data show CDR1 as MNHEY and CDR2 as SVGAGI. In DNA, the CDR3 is TGTGCCAGCACGCAGGGAGGGTATAATTCACCCCTCCACTTT. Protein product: CASTQGGYNSPLHF.

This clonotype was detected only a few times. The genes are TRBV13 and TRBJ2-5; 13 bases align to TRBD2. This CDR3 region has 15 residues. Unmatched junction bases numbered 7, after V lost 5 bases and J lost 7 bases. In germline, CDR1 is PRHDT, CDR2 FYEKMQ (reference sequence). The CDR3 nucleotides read TGTGCCAGCAGCCCAGGACTAGCGGGAGTGGGGACCCAGTACTTC. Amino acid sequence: CASSPGLAGVGTQYF.

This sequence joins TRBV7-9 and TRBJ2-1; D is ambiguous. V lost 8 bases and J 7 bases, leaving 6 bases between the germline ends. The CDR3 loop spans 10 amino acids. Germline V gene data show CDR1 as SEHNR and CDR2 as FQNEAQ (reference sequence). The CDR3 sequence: CASHRNEQFF. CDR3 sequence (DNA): TGTGCCAGCCACCGGAATGAGCAGTTCTTC.

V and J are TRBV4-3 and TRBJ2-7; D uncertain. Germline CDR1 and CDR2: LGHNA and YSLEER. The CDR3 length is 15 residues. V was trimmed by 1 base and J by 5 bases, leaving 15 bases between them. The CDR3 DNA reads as TGCGCCAGCAGCCAAGGTTTGAGCAGTCGGAACGAGCAGTACTTC. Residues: CASSQGLSSRNEQYF.

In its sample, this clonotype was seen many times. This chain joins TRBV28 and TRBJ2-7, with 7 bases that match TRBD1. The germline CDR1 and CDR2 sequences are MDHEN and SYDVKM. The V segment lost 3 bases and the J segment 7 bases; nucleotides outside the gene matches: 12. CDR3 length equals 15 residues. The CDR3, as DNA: TGTGCCAGCAGTTTCGGAAAGGGGGCGTCGGGGGAGCAGTACTTC. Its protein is CASSFGKGASGEQYF.

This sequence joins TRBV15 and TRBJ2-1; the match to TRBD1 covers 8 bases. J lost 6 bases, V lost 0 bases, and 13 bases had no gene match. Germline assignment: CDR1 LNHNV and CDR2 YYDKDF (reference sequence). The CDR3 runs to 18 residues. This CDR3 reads CATSRDRGTGPRGNEQFF. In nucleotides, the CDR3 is TGTGCCACCAGCAGAGATCGGGGGACAGGACCTCGCGGCAATGAGCAGTTCTTC.

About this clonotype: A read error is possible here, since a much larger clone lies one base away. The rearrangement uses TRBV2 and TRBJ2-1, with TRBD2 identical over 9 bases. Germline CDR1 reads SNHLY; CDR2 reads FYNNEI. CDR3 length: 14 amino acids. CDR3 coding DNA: TGTGCCAGCGGTGAAATTACCGGGACTAGCTTCATGTTCTTC. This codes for CASGEITGTSFMFF.

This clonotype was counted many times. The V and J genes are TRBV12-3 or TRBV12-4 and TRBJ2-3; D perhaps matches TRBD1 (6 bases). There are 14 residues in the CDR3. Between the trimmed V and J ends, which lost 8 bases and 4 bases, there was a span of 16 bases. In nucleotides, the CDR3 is TGTGCCAGCTCCCAGGGGATGGAGGCAGATACGCAGTATTTT. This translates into CASSQGMEADTQYF.

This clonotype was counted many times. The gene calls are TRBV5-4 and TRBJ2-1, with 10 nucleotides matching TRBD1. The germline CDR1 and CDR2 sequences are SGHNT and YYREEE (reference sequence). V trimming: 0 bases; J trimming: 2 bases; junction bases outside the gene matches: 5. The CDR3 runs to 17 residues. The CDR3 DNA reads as TGTGCCAGCAGCTTGGAAACCGGGACAGGGGCCTACAATGAGCAGTTCTTC. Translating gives CASSLETGTGAYNEQFF.

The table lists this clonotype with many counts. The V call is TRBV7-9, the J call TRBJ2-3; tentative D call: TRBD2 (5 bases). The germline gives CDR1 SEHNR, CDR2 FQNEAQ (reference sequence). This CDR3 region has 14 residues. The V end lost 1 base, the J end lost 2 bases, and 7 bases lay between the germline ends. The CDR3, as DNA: TGTGCCAGCAGCTTAGGGACTTTCACAGATACGCAGTATTTT. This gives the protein CASSLGTFTDTQYF.